These T cell receptor beta chains were read from a single sample in a study of T-cell reconstitution after alpha-beta-depleted transplantation in children. TCRdb called the PCR reads again in MiXCR, with one record for every CDR3 protein. Altogether approximately 430,000 distinct CDR3 sequences are present, under 20% being singletons, with the ten largest covering just under 30%. The sequences come from PBMCs, mostly from graft donor cells, collected 360 days after TCRalphabeta/CD19-depleted stem cell transplant. These receptors were obtained from a boy less than two years old who had a stem cell transplant for Wiskott-Aldrich syndrome, so the T cells may come from the graft donor. The CDR3 runs from the conserved cysteine through the conserved F or W. A D gene is named only where the DNA matches it firmly. Clone size appears in some rows only: once, few, many, or a class for an expanded clone.

size,J,D,V,DNA,CDR3
NA,TRBJ1-2,NA,TRBV6-1,TGTGCCAGCAACCTCGGACAGTACTATGGCTACACCTTC,CASNLGQYYGYTF
NA,TRBJ2-7,NA,TRBV10-3,TGTGCCATCAGTGGGGGGGTCGCCTACGAGCAGTACTTC,CAISGGVAYEQYF
NA,TRBJ2-7,NA,TRBV19,TGTGCCAGTAGTGAGGGGCCCAGCTCCTACGAGCAGTACTTC,CASSEGPSSYEQYF
many,TRBJ1-1,NA,TRBV5-7,TGTGCCAGCAGCGATATTTCTCCGGGACCGCCAACAACTGAAGCTTTCTTT,CASSDISPGPPTTEAFF
few,TRBJ2-3,TRBD1,TRBV11-2,TGTGCCAGCAGCTTATATGCTACAAAGGGACAGGGGAACAGAGCTACGCAGTATTTT,CASSLYATKGQGNRATQYF
NA,TRBJ2-2,NA,TRBV29-1,TGCAGCGTTGAAGAGCACGGTGTAGGCGCCGGGGAGCTGTTTTTT,CSVEEHGVGAGELFF
few,TRBJ2-2,NA,TRBV29-1,TGCAGCGTTAGGGCAGCGAACACCGGGGAGCTGTTTTTT,CSVRAANTGELFF
NA,TRBJ2-2,NA,TRBV12-3/TRBV12-4,TGTGCCAGCAGTTTAGGGTTGGTTGAGGGGATCGGGGAGCTGTTTTTT,CASSLGLVEGIGELFF
NA,TRBJ2-1,TRBD2,TRBV29-1,TGCAGCGGACGGGCCCTAGCGGGGGGGCCGGGGGAGCAGTTCTTC,CSGRALAGGPGEQFF
NA,TRBJ2-4,NA,TRBV3-1,TGTGCCAGCAGCCTAGACCAAAGCATTCAGTACTTC,CASSLDQSIQYF
few,TRBJ2-1,NA,TRBV4-1,TGCGCCAGCAGCCAAGAAAAGGTGGGTAGGGAAGAGCAGTTCTTC,CASSQEKVGREEQFF